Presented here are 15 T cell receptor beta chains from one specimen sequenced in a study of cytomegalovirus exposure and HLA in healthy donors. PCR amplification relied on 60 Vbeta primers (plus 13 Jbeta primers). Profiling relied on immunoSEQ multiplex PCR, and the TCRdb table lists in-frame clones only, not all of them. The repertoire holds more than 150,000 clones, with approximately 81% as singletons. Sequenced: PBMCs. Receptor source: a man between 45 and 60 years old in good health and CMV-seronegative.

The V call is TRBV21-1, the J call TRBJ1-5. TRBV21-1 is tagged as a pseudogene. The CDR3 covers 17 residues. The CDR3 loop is CASTNSPGAGGNQPQHF. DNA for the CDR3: TGTGCCAGCACCAACAGCCCGGGGGCGGGGGGCAATCAGCCCCAGCATTTT.

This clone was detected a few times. DNA of the CDR3: TGCAGTGCTAGTGGAGGGAATGAGCAGTTCTTC. Amino acid sequence: CSASGGNEQFF. This chain links TRBV20-1 with TRBJ2-1; a weak D match, TRBD2 (6 bases). The CDR3 contains 11 residues. Germline values: CDR1 DFQATT, CDR2 SNEGSKA (reference sequence). Trimming removed 3 bases at V and 7 bases at J, with 7 bases between.

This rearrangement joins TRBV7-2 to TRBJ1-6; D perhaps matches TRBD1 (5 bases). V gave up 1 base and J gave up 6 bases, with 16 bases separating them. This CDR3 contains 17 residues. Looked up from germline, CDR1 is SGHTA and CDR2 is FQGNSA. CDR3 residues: CASSLEGRARVNSPLHF. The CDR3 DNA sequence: TGTGCCAGCAGCTTAGAAGGCAGGGCCAGGGTTAATTCACCCCTCCACTTT. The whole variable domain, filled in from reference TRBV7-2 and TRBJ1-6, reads GAGVSQSPSNKVTEKGKDVELRCDPISGHTALYWYRQSLGQGLEFLIYFQGNSAPDKSGLPSDRFSAERTGGSVSTLTIQRTQQEDSAVYLCASSLEGRARVNSPLHFGNGTRLTVT.

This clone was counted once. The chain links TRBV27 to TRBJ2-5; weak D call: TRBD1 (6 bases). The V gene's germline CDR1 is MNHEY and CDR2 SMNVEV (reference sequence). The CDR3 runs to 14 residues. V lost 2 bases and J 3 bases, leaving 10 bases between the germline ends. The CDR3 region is CASSLAPGEETQYF. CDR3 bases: TGTGCCAGCAGTTTAGCCCCAGGGGAAGAGACCCAGTACTTC.

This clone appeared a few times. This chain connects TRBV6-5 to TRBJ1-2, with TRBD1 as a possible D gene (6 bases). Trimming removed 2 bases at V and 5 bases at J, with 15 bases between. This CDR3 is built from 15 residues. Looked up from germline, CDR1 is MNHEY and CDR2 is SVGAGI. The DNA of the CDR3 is TGTGCCAGCAGTTACGATTTCAGGGGAGCTTATGGCTACACCTTC. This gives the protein CASSYDFRGAYGYTF.

The CDR3 DNA follows: TGTGCCAGCAGTTTAAAGAGGGGGATCAATGAGCAGTTCTTC. Translating it yields CASSLKRGINEQFF. V usage is TRBV27 and J usage is TRBJ2-1; possible D gene TRBD1, 6 bases. V was pared by 2 bases and J by 6 bases, with 11 bases between. The V gene's germline CDR1 is MNHEY and CDR2 SMNVEV (reference sequence). The CDR3 contains 14 residues.

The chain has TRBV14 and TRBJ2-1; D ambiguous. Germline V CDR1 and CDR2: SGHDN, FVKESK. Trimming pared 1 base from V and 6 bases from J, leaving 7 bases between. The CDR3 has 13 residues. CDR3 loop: CASSQARSNEQFF. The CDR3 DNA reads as TGTGCCAGCAGCCAAGCTAGGTCCAATGAGCAGTTCTTC. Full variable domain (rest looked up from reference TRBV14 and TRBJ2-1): EAGVTQFPSHSVIEKGQTVTLRCDPISGHDNLYWYRRVMGKEIKFLLHFVKESKQDESGMPNNRFLAERTGGTYSTLKVQPAELEDSGVYFCASSQARSNEQFFGPGTRLTVL.

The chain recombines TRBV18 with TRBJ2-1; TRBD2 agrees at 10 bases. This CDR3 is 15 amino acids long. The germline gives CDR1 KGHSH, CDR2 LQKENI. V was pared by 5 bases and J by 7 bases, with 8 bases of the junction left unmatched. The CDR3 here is CASSWERGGTNEQFF. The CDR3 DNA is TGTGCCAGCTCATGGGAGCGGGGGGGCACGAATGAGCAGTTCTTC.

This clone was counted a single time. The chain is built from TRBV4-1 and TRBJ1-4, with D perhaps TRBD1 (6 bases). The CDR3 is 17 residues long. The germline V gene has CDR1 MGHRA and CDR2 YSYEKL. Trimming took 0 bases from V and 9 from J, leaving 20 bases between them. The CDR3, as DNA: TGCGCCAGCAGCCAAGAAGGGGGGGCGCCCGGCCTCCAAAAACTGTTTTTT. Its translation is CASSQEGGAPGLQKLFF.

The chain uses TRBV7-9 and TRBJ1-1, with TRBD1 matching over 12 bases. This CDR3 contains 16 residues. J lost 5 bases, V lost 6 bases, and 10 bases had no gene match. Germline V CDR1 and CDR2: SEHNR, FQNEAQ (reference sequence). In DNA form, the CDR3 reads TGTGCCAGCAGATCCGGGACAGGGGGCGCCGGAACTGAAGCTTTCTTT. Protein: CASRSGTGGAGTEAFF.

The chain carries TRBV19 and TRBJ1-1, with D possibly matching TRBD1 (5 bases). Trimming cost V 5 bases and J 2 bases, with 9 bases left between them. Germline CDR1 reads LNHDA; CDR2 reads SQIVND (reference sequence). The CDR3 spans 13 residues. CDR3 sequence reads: CASSEQANTEAFF. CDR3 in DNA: TGTGCCAGTAGTGAACAGGCTAACACTGAAGCTTTCTTT.

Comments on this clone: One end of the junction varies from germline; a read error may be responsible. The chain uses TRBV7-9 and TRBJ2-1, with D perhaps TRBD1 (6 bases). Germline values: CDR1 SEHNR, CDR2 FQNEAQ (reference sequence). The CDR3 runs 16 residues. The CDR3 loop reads CSSSPPRRTEYVVKFF. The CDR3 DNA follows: TGTTCCAGCAGCCCTCCCCGGAGGACAGAGTATGTTGTGAAGTTCTTC.

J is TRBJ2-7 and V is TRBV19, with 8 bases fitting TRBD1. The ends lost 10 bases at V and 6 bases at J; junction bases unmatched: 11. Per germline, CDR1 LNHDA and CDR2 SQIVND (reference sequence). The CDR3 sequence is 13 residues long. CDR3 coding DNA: TGTGCCACTCTAGAGACAGGGGCTCGCGAGCAGTACTTC. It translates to CATLETGAREQYF. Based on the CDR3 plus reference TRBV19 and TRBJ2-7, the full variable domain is DGGITQSPKYLFRKEGQNVTLSCEQNLNHDAMYWYRQDPGQGLRLIYYSQIVNDFQKGDIAEGYSVSREKKESFPLTVTSAQKNPTAFYLCATLETGAREQYFGPGTRLTVT.

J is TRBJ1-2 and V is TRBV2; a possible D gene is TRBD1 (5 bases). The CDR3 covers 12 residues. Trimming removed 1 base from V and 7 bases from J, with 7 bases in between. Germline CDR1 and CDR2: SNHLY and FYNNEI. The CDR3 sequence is CASSEETVGYTF. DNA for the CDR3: TGTGCCAGCAGTGAAGAGACAGTTGGCTACACCTTC.

This CDR3 is CASSARLVASYEQYF. CDR3 bases: TGTGCCAGCAGCGCCCGACTAGTAGCCTCCTACGAGCAGTACTTC. The chain employs TRBV7-8 and TRBJ2-7; possibly TRBD2 for D (6 bases). Germline V gives CDR1 SGHVS, CDR2 FQNEAQ. V lost 5 bases and J lost 0, with 14 bases in between. The CDR3 runs to 15 residues.